The next 19 T cell receptor beta chains were all read from a single sample in a study of T-cell memory formation after mild COVID-19. TCRdb passed the 5' RACE reads through MiXCR, listing each CDR3 protein once. The repertoire holds a few hundred thousand distinct CDR3 sequences, roughly 17% seen once, with approximately 22% in the top ten. The sequencing input was PBMCs or a T cell subset sorted from them (not recorded which). These receptors were taken from a man aged 18 to 29 who had mild COVID-19 (a few samples of this study predate the infection). Cell type and time point are not known.

This clonotype was seen a few times. The CDR3 DNA follows: TGCGCCAGCAGCCAAGACCACAGGGGAACCGGGGAGCTGTTTTTT. Residues: CASSQDHRGTGELFF. The chain carries TRBV4-1 and TRBJ2-2, with 7 bases matching TRBD1. CDR3 length: 15 residues. Trimming at V came to 0 bases and at J to 5 bases, leaving 3 bases not matched to a gene. The germline gives CDR1 MGHRA, CDR2 YSYEKL.

J is TRBJ1-2 and V is TRBV18, with unresolved D. Germline loops: CDR1 KGHSH, CDR2 LQKENI. Trimming pared 6 bases from V and 3 bases from J, leaving 14 bases between. The CDR3 length is 14 residues. CDR3 coding DNA: TGTGCCAGCTCCCCCGACCGAAGACACTATGGCTACACCTTC. The encoded protein is CASSPDRRHYGYTF. The entire variable domain, with the rest obtained from reference TRBV18 and TRBJ1-2, is as follows: NAGVMQNPRHLVRRRGQEARLRCSPMKGHSHVYWYRQLPEEGLKFMVYLQKENIIDESGMPKERFSAEFPKEGPSILRIQQVVRGDSAAYFCASSPDRRHYGYTFGSGTRLTVV.

This clonotype has a handful of counts. The gene calls are TRBV14 and TRBJ2-2; the D is unclear. Trimming left V 6 bases short and J 4 bases short, with 9 bases between. This CDR3 comprises 13 residues. Germline CDR1 reads SGHDN; CDR2 reads FVKESK. CDR3 bases: TGTGCCAGCAGTCACAGTCTCACCGGGGAGCTGTTTTTT. Residues: CASSHSLTGELFF.

This clonotype showed up just a few times. This chain joins TRBV11-2 and TRBJ2-2, with 8 positions matching TRBD2. Germline assignment: CDR1 SGHAT and CDR2 FQNNGV. The junction had 6 bases not matched to a gene; V was cut back by 5 bases and J by 7 bases. The CDR3 has 14 amino acids. The CDR3 nucleotides read TGTGCCAGCAGCCCACCCGGGGGGGACGGGGAGCTGTTTTTT. The encoded protein is CASSPPGGDGELFF.

This clonotype was recorded at least ten times. The J gene is TRBJ1-4, the V gene TRBV4-1; D call uncertain. The germline CDR1 and CDR2 sequences are MGHRA and YSYEKL. The V end was cut by 0 bases, the J end by 2 bases, with 7 bases between. CDR3 size: 15 residues. Here the CDR3 reads CASSQDGKTNEKLFF. CDR3 in DNA: TGCGCCAGCAGCCAAGATGGGAAGACTAATGAAAAACTGTTTTTT.

The rearrangement joins TRBV4-2 to TRBJ2-1; unclear D gene. V lost 1 base and J 5 bases, leaving 9 bases between the germline ends. Germline CDR1 is LGHNA and CDR2 is YNFKEQ. The length of the CDR3 is 14 residues. The CDR3 sequence is CASSQGDRNNEQFF. For the CDR3, the DNA is TGTGCCAGCAGCCAAGGCGATAGAAACAATGAGCAGTTCTTC.

The V gene is TRBV28, the J gene TRBJ2-4, with D unresolved. Trimming removed 6 bases at V and 10 bases at J, with 10 bases between. This CDR3 spans 11 amino acids. Germline assignment: CDR1 MDHEN and CDR2 SYDVKM. CDR3 amino acids: CASSENRIQYF. The CDR3, as DNA: TGTGCCAGCAGCGAAAACCGGATTCAGTACTTC.

The chain carries TRBV5-1 and TRBJ2-3; D not resolved. This CDR3 spans 15 amino acids. V was pared by 2 bases and J by 1 base, with 11 bases between. From germline, CDR1 is SGHRS and CDR2 YFSETQ. The CDR3 sequence: CASSLHSPGTDTQYF. The CDR3 nucleotides are TGCGCCAGCAGCTTACACAGCCCTGGCACAGATACGCAGTATTTT.

This clonotype was found a few times. The V gene is TRBV7-2, the J gene TRBJ2-7, with unresolved D. Germline V gene sequence: CDR1 SGHTA, CDR2 FQGNSA. The ends were cut back, 1 base at V and 3 bases at J, with 7 bases in the middle. The CDR3 runs to 13 residues. CDR3: CASSLEVLYEQYF. CDR3 sequence (DNA): TGTGCCAGCAGCTTAGAGGTCCTCTACGAGCAGTACTTC. The full variable domain, its missing parts supplied by reference TRBV7-2 and TRBJ2-7, is GAGVSQSPSNKVTEKGKDVELRCDPISGHTALYWYRQSLGQGLEFLIYFQGNSAPDKSGLPSDRFSAERTGGSVSTLTIQRTQQEDSAVYLCASSLEVLYEQYFGPGTRLTVT.

The chain uses TRBV15 and TRBJ2-3; TRBD2 is a possible D gene (5 bases). Trimming left V 3 bases short and J 7 bases short, with 14 bases between. The CDR3 extends over 14 amino acids. Germline V gene lookup returns CDR1 LNHNV and CDR2 YYDKDF (reference sequence). CDR3 loop: CATSSGRGQNTQYF. The CDR3 DNA sequence: TGTGCCACCAGCAGCGGACGGGGTCAGAATACGCAGTATTTT. The complete variable domain, with remaining parts taken from reference TRBV15 and TRBJ2-3, reads DAMVIQNPRYQVTQFGKPVTLSCSQTLNHNVMYWYQQKSSQAPKLLFHYYDKDFNNEADTPDNFQSRRPNTSFCFLDIRSPGLGDTAMYLCATSSGRGQNTQYFGPGTRLTVL.

The rearrangement joins TRBV20-1 to TRBJ1-4; TRBD1 might be the D (5 bases). Germline assignment: CDR1 DFQATT and CDR2 SNEGSKA (reference sequence). V gave up 3 bases and J gave up 8 bases, with 16 bases separating them. This CDR3 comprises 14 residues. CDR3 loop: CSARRAGTAEKLFF. Here the CDR3 DNA reads TGCAGTGCTAGGAGGGCAGGGACTGCCGAAAAACTGTTTTTT.

This clonotype was seen a few times. The genes are TRBV20-1 and TRBJ2-7; 12 bases are shared with TRBD1. Germline CDR1 DFQATT, CDR2 SNEGSKA (reference sequence). V shed 3 bases, J shed 7 bases, and the junction held 4 bases outside the gene matches. The CDR3 runs 13 residues. In DNA, the CDR3 is TGCAGTGCTAGTGGGACAGGGGGCCGGGAGCAGTACGTC. This codes for CSASGTGGREQYV.

This clonotype was picked up a small number of times. The CDR3 sequence: CSVTPLAGSYEQYF. DNA of the CDR3: TGCAGTGTAACCCCCCTAGCGGGCTCCTACGAGCAGTACTTC. This sequence joins TRBV20-1 and TRBJ2-7; 8 bases agree with TRBD2. Germline V gene data show CDR1 as DFQATT and CDR2 as SNEGSKA (reference sequence). The CDR3 runs 14 residues. The V segment lost 7 bases and the J segment 0 bases; nucleotides outside the gene matches: 8.

Only a few counts were recorded for this clonotype. This chain links TRBV9 with TRBJ2-7; the match to TRBD1 covers 8 bases. This CDR3 region has 14 residues. From germline, CDR1 is SGDLS and CDR2 YYNGEE. The trim removed 4 bases at V and 5 bases at J, leaving 8 bases unmatched. As DNA, the CDR3 is TGTGCCAGCAGCCCGCGGACAGGGTCCCACGAGCAGTACTTC. Translation gives CASSPRTGSHEQYF.

J is TRBJ2-1 and V is TRBV19; 7 nucleotides agree with TRBD1. Per germline, CDR1 LNHDA and CDR2 SQIVND (reference sequence). CDR3 length: 15 residues. With 7 bases clipped from V and 7 bases from J, the junction kept 13 bases outside the gene matches. The CDR3: CASTPPTGDANEQFF. CDR3 coding DNA: TGTGCCAGTACCCCACCCACAGGGGACGCGAATGAGCAGTTCTTC.

In this sample, this clonotype turned up a few times. The chain couples TRBV2 to TRBJ2-7; TRBD2 aligns across 8 bases. Germline trimming cut 8 bases from V and 6 bases from J; bases unmatched to any gene: 9. From germline, CDR1 is SNHLY and CDR2 FYNNEI. There are 13 residues in the CDR3. The CDR3 DNA is TGTGCCAGCGGGGCGGGGGGACCAGCCGAGCAGTACTTC. It codes for CASGAGGPAEQYF.

This clonotype was observed many times. This chain connects TRBV24-1 to TRBJ2-3; 7 positions agree with TRBD2. The CDR3 runs 17 residues. Germline V gives CDR1 KGHDR, CDR2 SFDVKD. The V and J ends lost 3 bases and 4 bases, in that order; junction bases with no gene match: 12. The CDR3 nucleotides are TGTGCCACCAGTGATCCACTAGCGCTCGTTGGAGCAGATACGCAGTATTTT. This encodes CATSDPLALVGADTQYF.

V gene TRBV6-9 combines with J gene TRBJ2-3; a weak D match, TRBD1 (6 bases). CDR3 length: 15 residues. CDR1 and CDR2 (germline): MNHGY, SVAAGI. V was shortened by 4 bases and J by 1 base, with 12 bases between the two germline ends. The CDR3 here is CASSSEEGGTDTQYF. CDR3 nucleotides: TGTGCCAGCAGTTCCGAAGAGGGGGGCACAGATACGCAGTATTTT.

This clonotype was detected many times. The gene calls are TRBV4-2 and TRBJ1-1; D may be TRBD1 (5 bases). Looked up from germline, CDR1 is LGHNA and CDR2 is YNFKEQ. V was cut by 0 bases and J by 6 bases, with 14 bases left in between. The CDR3 is 15 amino acids. The CDR3 DNA follows: TGTGCCAGCAGCCAAGATGTGGGGCGGAGCGCTGAAGCTTTCTTT. Its translation is CASSQDVGRSAEAFF.